The next 5 T cell receptor beta chains were all read from a single sample in a study of T cell changes during pregnancy in multiple sclerosis. Clones were read by immunoSEQ multiplex PCR, and TCRdb kept only the in-frame ones, dropping some. The sample consists of approximately 88,000 clones, about 93% of them appearing once. The input for sequencing was peripheral blood, taken in the third trimester of pregnancy. These receptors all stem from a female donor with multiple sclerosis, enrolled in a pregnancy study.

The CDR3 is CASSEGQGPTEAFF. In DNA, the CDR3 is TGTGCCAGCAGTGAAGGGCAGGGGCCGACTGAAGCTTTCTTT. The V call is TRBV6-1, the J call TRBJ1-1; maybe TRBD1 (6 bases). CDR3 length: 14 amino acids. Germline V gene data show CDR1 as MNHNS and CDR2 as SASEGT. Trimming took off 1 base at V and 5 bases at J, with 11 bases between the two ends.

V is TRBV19 and J is TRBJ1-1, with TRBD1 as a possible D gene (5 bases). The V end was cut by 6 bases, the J end by 3 bases, with 17 bases between. CDR3 length: 15 amino acids. Germline V gene data show CDR1 as LNHDA and CDR2 as SQIVND (reference sequence). Here the CDR3 DNA reads TGTGCCAGTAGAAGGAGACAGTCCCAACACACTGAAGCTTTCTTT. It encodes CASRRRQSQHTEAFF.

This chain links TRBV7-9 with TRBJ1-2, with 8 bases lining up with TRBD1. This CDR3 spans 13 amino acids. Trimming at V came to 4 bases and at J to 8 bases, leaving 6 bases not matched to a gene. CDR1 and CDR2 from the germline V gene are SEHNR and FQNEAQ (reference sequence). The CDR3 bases are TGTGCCAGCAGCTCTCAGGGGGCGGGGGGCTACACCTTC. The encoded protein is CASSSQGAGGYTF.

This chain joins TRBV28 and TRBJ2-1; 9 bases match TRBD1. CDR3 length: 16 amino acids. Trimming cost V 3 bases and J 9 bases; bases outside gene matches: 12. Germline V gene sequence: CDR1 MDHEN, CDR2 SYDVKM. The CDR3 reads CASSFRGQGKLVEQFF. The CDR3, as DNA: TGTGCCAGCAGTTTTAGGGGACAGGGAAAGTTGGTTGAGCAGTTCTTC. Based on the CDR3 plus reference TRBV28 and TRBJ2-1, the full variable domain is DVKVTQSSRYLVKRTGEKVFLECVQDMDHENMFWYRQDPGLGLRLIYFSYDVKMKEKGDIPEGYSVSREKKERFSLILESASTNQTSMYLCASSFRGQGKLVEQFFGPGTRLTVL.

This chain joins TRBV29-1 and TRBJ2-1; 9 bases align to TRBD1. Germline trimming cut 7 bases from V and 2 bases from J; bases unmatched to any gene: 6. Germline V gene data show CDR1 as SQVTM and CDR2 as ANQGSEA. This CDR3 is built from 14 residues. The CDR3 nucleotides are TGCAGCGGGGCCGGACAGGGGCCCTACAATGAGCAGTTCTTC. Amino acids: CSGAGQGPYNEQFF.